This entry concerns a single TCR beta chain. The antigen remains unidentified. The data were produced by immunoSEQ multiplex PCR, yet TCRdb's version contains in-frame clones alone and is incomplete. The repertoire consists of 15,000 to 20,000 clones, with roughly 90% occurring once and the leading ten covering 3.9%. The germline gives CDR1 SNHLY, CDR2 FYNNEI. The CDR3 runs to 14 residues. V trimming: 6 bases; J trimming: 7 bases; junction bases outside the gene matches: 11. This sample is part of a study of PD-1 blockade in classical Hodgkin lymphoma. Findings and limits, study-wide: Reported findings placed baseline TCR diversity lower in newly diagnosed patients (compared with healthy donors).

The time point: newly diagnosed, previously untreated cHL patient sample. This rearrangement joins TRBV2 to TRBJ2-7; TRBD1 matches 8 bases. This TCR derives from a human donor with classical Hodgkin lymphoma. The sample was peripheral blood mononuclear cells (PBMCs). CDR3 amino acids: CASRVGTGRFEQYF. Here the CDR3 DNA reads TGTGCCAGCAGAGTCGGGACAGGACGTTTTGAGCAGTACTTC.